This T cell receptor (beta chain) was obtained from a study of blood T cell repertoires in COVID-19. Study in general: Samples taken during acute and convalescent COVID-19 were collected in the United States, Italy and Spain. T cells, B-cell-depleted T cells, or PBMCs supplied cDNA or gDNA.

V shed 3 bases and J 10 bases; nucleotides not matched to a gene: 14. The CDR3 spans 16 residues. The germline V gene encodes CDR1 GTSNPN and CDR2 SVGIG (reference sequence). Original data processing: It was from reference gene primer amplification that nucleated cell counts were estimated. The data were produced by immunoSEQ multiplex PCR, yet TCRdb's version contains in-frame clones alone and is incomplete. D and trimming were read from the DNA, whereas the V and J calls and clone size are those reported in that table. The repertoire includes around 170,000 clones, more than 70% of them detected once, and roughly 7% sits in the top ten.

This receptor was obtained from a man aged 45-60 years with active or convalescent COVID-19. The sequenced sample consisted of peripheral blood. The rearrangement links TRBV30 to TRBJ1-6, with TRBD1 matching 8 bases. The CDR3 is CAWRRSRGQGVSPLHF. CDR3 nucleotides: TGTGCCTGGAGACGGAGTCGAGGACAGGGTGTCTCACCCCTCCACTTT.